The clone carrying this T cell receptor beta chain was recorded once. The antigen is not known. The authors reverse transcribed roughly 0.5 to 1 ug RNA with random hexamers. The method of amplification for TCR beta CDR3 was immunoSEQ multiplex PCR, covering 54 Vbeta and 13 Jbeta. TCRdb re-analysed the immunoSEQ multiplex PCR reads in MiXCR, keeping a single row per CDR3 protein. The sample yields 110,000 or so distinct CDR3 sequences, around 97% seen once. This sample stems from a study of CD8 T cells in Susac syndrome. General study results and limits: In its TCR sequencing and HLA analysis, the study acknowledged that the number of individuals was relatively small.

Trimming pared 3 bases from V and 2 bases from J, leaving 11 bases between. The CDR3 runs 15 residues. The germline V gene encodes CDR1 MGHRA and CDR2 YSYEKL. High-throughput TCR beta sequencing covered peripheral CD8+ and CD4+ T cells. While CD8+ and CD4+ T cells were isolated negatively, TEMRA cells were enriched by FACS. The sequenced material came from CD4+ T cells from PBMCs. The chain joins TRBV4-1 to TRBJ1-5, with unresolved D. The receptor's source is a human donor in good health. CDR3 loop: CASSHFLAGNQPQHF. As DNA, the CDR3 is TGCGCCAGCAGCCACTTCCTGGCCGGCAATCAGCCCCAGCATTTT.